The 27 T cell receptor beta chains given below trace back to one sample, sequenced in a study of cytomegalovirus exposure and HLA in healthy donors. Primers for the PCR totalled 60 Vbeta and 13 Jbeta. Measured with immunoSEQ multiplex PCR; TCRdb has only the in-frame clones, and not every one. The data hold roughly 100,000 clones, with approximately 82% observed a single time. Specimen: PBMCs. Receptors were obtained from a man aged 35 to 55 in good health and CMV-seropositive.

The J gene is TRBJ1-3, the V gene TRBV7-2, with 9 bases matching TRBD1. Germline V lookup: CDR1 SGHTA, CDR2 FQGNSA. The CDR3 consists of 16 residues. The trim removed 3 bases at V and 5 bases at J, leaving 8 bases unmatched. CDR3 residues: CASSLGPGQGRNTIYF. In nucleotides, the CDR3 is TGTGCCAGCAGCTTGGGGCCGGGACAGGGCCGAAACACCATATATTTT.

The rearrangement joins TRBV29-1 to TRBJ2-7, with TRBD1 identical over 8 bases. Per germline, CDR1 SQVTM and CDR2 ANQGSEA. The ends lost 3 bases at V and 1 base at J; junction bases unmatched: 5. The CDR3 runs to 14 residues. The CDR3 sequence: CSVELGQGSYEQYF. The CDR3 DNA is TGCAGCGTTGAGTTAGGACAGGGATCCTACGAGCAGTACTTC.

Only a few counts were recorded for this clone. The chain combines TRBV4-2 with TRBJ1-4, with 7 bases matching TRBD1. Trimming took 4 bases from V and 4 from J; bases not matched to a gene: 6. This CDR3 contains 15 residues. CDR1 is LGHNA, CDR2 YNFKEQ, per germline. DNA of the CDR3: TGTGCCAGCAGCCCGGGGACAGCTATTAATGAAAAACTGTTTTTT. Protein: CASSPGTAINEKLFF.

The chain uses TRBV7-6 and TRBJ2-1; TRBD2 aligns across 9 bases. The V gene end was trimmed by 4 bases and the J gene end by 7 bases; junction bases not matched to a gene: 11. The germline gives CDR1 SGHVS, CDR2 FNYEAQ. The CDR3 covers 16 residues. Written as DNA, the CDR3 is TGTGCCAGCAGCTCGGAACCGGGACTAGCAACAAATGAGCAGTTCTTC. It specifies CASSSEPGLATNEQFF.

The rearrangement uses TRBV27 and TRBJ2-7; D may be TRBD2 (6 bases). V lost 6 bases, J lost 5 bases, and 17 bases lay in between. The CDR3 has 14 amino acids. From germline, CDR1 is MNHEY and CDR2 SMNVEV (reference sequence). CDR3 coding DNA: TGTGCCAGCAGCTATGGGGACCCGGGAGACGAGCAGTACTTC. Amino acid sequence: CASSYGDPGDEQYF.

The genes are TRBV5-1 and TRBJ2-1, with D unresolved. This CDR3 region has 15 residues. Trimming removed 0 bases at V and 6 bases at J, with 13 bases between. Per the germline V gene, CDR1 is SGHRS and CDR2 is YFSETQ. CDR3 in amino acids: CASSLVGEISNEQFF. The CDR3 DNA sequence: TGCGCCAGCAGCTTGGTGGGCGAGATAAGCAATGAGCAGTTCTTC. The variable domain in full, with the rest retrieved from reference TRBV5-1 and TRBJ2-1, is KAGVTQTPRYLIKTRGQQVTLSCSPISGHRSVSWYQQTPGQGLQFLFEYFSETQRNKGNFPGRFSGRQFSNSRSEMNVSTLELGDSALYLCASSLVGEISNEQFFGPGTRLTVL.

This chain links TRBV28 with TRBJ2-3; TRBD2 matches at 15 bases. The CDR3 loop spans 15 amino acids. CDR1 is MDHEN, CDR2 SYDVKM, per germline. V was clipped by 5 bases and J by 6 bases; unmatched bases: 3. The CDR3 DNA is TGTGCCAGCAGTCTCGGACTAGCGGGAGGGGATACGCAGTATTTT. As protein: CASSLGLAGGDTQYF.

This clone was found a few times. The chain joins TRBV19 to TRBJ1-5; D is unclear. This CDR3 spans 12 amino acids. CDR1 and CDR2 from the germline V gene are LNHDA and SQIVND (reference sequence). The V end lost 9 bases, the J end lost 3 bases, and 9 bases lay between the germline ends. CDR3 residues: CASQAPNQPQHF. In nucleotides, the CDR3 is TGTGCCAGCCAGGCCCCCAATCAGCCCCAGCATTTT.

This clone was detected only a few times. The chain carries TRBV4-1 and TRBJ2-5; 10 nucleotides line up with TRBD2. The CDR3 totals 18 residues. The V and J ends lost 1 base and 5 bases, in that order; junction bases with no gene match: 13. CDR1 and CDR2 (germline): MGHRA, YSYEKL. The CDR3, as DNA: TGCGCCAGCAGCCAAGTGGTCAGCGGGGGGGCTGAGGAGGAGACCCAGTACTTC. It yields the protein CASSQVVSGGAEEETQYF.

This clone was found a few times. This chain connects TRBV5-1 to TRBJ2-3; TRBD2 matches at 10 bases. The trim removed 4 bases at V and 0 bases at J, leaving 5 bases unmatched. The germline CDR1 and CDR2 sequences are SGHRS and YFSETQ. The CDR3 length is 16 residues. The CDR3 here is CASSPRTSGSTDTQYF. CDR3 DNA: TGCGCCAGCAGCCCGCGGACTAGCGGAAGCACAGATACGCAGTATTTT.

This chain connects TRBV5-1 to TRBJ2-5; 11 nucleotides match TRBD1. J gave up 7 bases and V 5 bases, and 4 bases lay outside the gene matches. The CDR3 has 13 residues. Germline-derived CDR1 and CDR2 are SGHRS and YFSETQ. This chain's CDR3 is CASSGQGAATQYF. The CDR3 bases are TGCGCCAGCAGTGGACAGGGGGCAGCGACCCAGTACTTC.

A few counts support this clone. The gene calls are TRBV11-2 and TRBJ1-2; possible D gene TRBD1, 5 bases. The CDR3 sequence is 16 residues long. Deletions cut 6 bases from V and 3 bases from J, with 20 bases between. Germline V lookup: CDR1 SGHAT, CDR2 FQNNGV. The CDR3 spells CASRPLSRQRYYGYTF. In DNA, the CDR3 is TGTGCCAGCAGACCGCTCTCGAGACAGCGTTACTATGGCTACACCTTC.

The chain recombines TRBV30 with TRBJ2-4, with D possibly TRBD2 on 5 matching bases. The CDR3 runs 15 residues. CDR1 is GTSNPN and CDR2 is SVGIG in the germline V gene (reference sequence). Deletions cut 3 bases from V and 0 bases from J, with 12 bases between. Here the CDR3 reads CAWSGPRVAKNIQYF. DNA for the CDR3: TGTGCCTGGAGCGGGCCGCGGGTAGCCAAAAACATTCAGTACTTC.

The gene calls are TRBV7-2 and TRBJ2-5, with D uncertain. The germline V gene encodes CDR1 SGHTA and CDR2 FQGNSA. The CDR3 consists of 12 residues. V was trimmed by 4 bases and J by 4 bases, leaving 7 bases between them. In DNA, the CDR3 is TGTGCCAGCAGCTCAGCCGGAGAGACCCAGTACTTC. Translated, it gives CASSSAGETQYF.

The V call is TRBV4-3, the J call TRBJ2-1; 9 bases agree with TRBD2. With V trimmed by 0 bases and J by 4 bases, 4 bases remained unmatched. The germline V gene has CDR1 LGHNA and CDR2 YSLEER. The CDR3 has 16 amino acids. CDR3 nucleotides: TGCGCCAGCAGCCAAGATGGGGCGGGAGGGTACAATGAGCAGTTCTTC. The encoded protein is CASSQDGAGGYNEQFF.

CDR3 in amino acids: CASSQELAFGRVFYEQFF. DNA for the CDR3: TGCGCCAGCAGCCAAGAATTGGCTTTCGGGAGGGTGTTCTATGAGCAGTTCTTC. The chain has TRBV4-3 and TRBJ2-1; 8 nucleotides line up with TRBD2. Germline V lookup: CDR1 LGHNA, CDR2 YSLEER. V shed 0 bases, J shed 8 bases, and the junction held 15 bases outside the gene matches. CDR3 size: 18 residues.

This rearrangement joins TRBV18 to TRBJ2-7, with D possibly being TRBD2 (5 bases). The CDR3 is 12 amino acids. Germline values: CDR1 KGHSH, CDR2 LQKENI. The V end lost 5 bases, the J end lost 1 base, and 6 bases lay between the germline ends. In DNA, the CDR3 is TGTGCCAGCTCAACGGGATCCTACGAGCAGTACTTC. This codes for CASSTGSYEQYF. The full variable domain, rest sourced from reference TRBV18 and TRBJ2-7, is NAGVMQNPRHLVRRRGQEARLRCSPMKGHSHVYWYRQLPEEGLKFMVYLQKENIIDESGMPKERFSAEFPKEGPSILRIQQVVRGDSAAYFCASSTGSYEQYFGPGTRLTVT.

A note on this clone: This CDR3 is also generated by other DNA sequences in the sample. The genes are TRBV6-6 and TRBJ2-7; 8 bases line up with TRBD1. The germline V gene has CDR1 MNHNY and CDR2 SVGAGI (reference sequence). The junction had 6 bases not matched to a gene; V was cut back by 5 bases and J by 3 bases. The CDR3 is 14 residues long. The DNA for the CDR3 is TGTGCCAGCAGTGTAGGACAGGGTGGCTACGAGCAGTACTTC. Amino acid sequence: CASSVGQGGYEQYF.

The gene calls are TRBV5-1 and TRBJ2-1; 12 bases fit TRBD2. V shed 0 bases, J shed 10 bases, and the junction held 8 bases outside the gene matches. Germline values: CDR1 SGHRS, CDR2 YFSETQ. The CDR3 contains 16 residues. CDR3 protein: CASSLVASGRAGEQFF. The CDR3 nucleotides are TGCGCCAGCAGCTTGGTAGCTAGCGGGAGGGCGGGGGAGCAGTTCTTC.

V is TRBV19 and J is TRBJ2-7; 8 nucleotides align to TRBD1. The CDR3 contains 16 residues. Looked up from germline, CDR1 is LNHDA and CDR2 is SQIVND (reference sequence). The trim removed 4 bases at V and 6 bases at J, leaving 14 bases unmatched. In nucleotides, the CDR3 is TGTGCCAGTAGTACCTCACACAGGGGGAGAAGTTTCGAGCAGTACTTC. It yields the protein CASSTSHRGRSFEQYF.

Concerning this clone itself: The identical CDR3 is also encoded by other nucleotide sequences in the sample. The chain recombines TRBV6-5 with TRBJ1-1; 11 bases map to TRBD1. The CDR3 runs to 15 residues. CDR1 and CDR2 from the germline V gene are MNHEY and SVGAGI. Unmatched junction bases numbered 6, after V lost 6 bases and J lost 3 bases. CDR3: CASSGQGAGDTEAFF. CDR3 DNA sequence: TGTGCCAGCAGCGGACAGGGGGCTGGAGACACTGAAGCTTTCTTT.

To note about this clone: Relative to the germline gene, one junction end is altered; a read error may explain this. The rearrangement joins TRBV30 to TRBJ2-4; 8 positions agree with TRBD2. Germline values: CDR1 GTSNPN, CDR2 SVGIG (reference sequence). The CDR3 is made up of 15 amino acids. The CDR3 DNA is TGTGCCTGGAGTTTTGTCGGGGGGGCCAAAAACAGTCAGTACTTC. Encoded protein: CAWSFVGGAKNSQYF. Using reference TRBV30 and TRBJ2-4 for the parts outside the CDR3, the full variable domain is SQTIHQWPATLVQPVGSPLSLECTVEGTSNPNLYWYRQAAGRGLQLLFYSVGIGQISSEVPQNLSASRPQDRQFILSSKKLLLSDSGFYLCAWSFVGGAKNSQYFGAGTRLSVL.

The sample holds one count of this clone. The V and J genes are TRBV7-6 and TRBJ2-2; the D is unclear. Germline lookup yields CDR1 SGHVS and CDR2 FNYEAQ. Trimming removed 6 bases at V and 6 bases at J, with 11 bases between. This CDR3 spans 13 amino acids. This CDR3 reads CASRRMAAGELFF. CDR3 in DNA: TGTGCCAGCAGAAGGATGGCGGCCGGGGAGCTGTTTTTT.

CDR3 residues: CASSPDRGSTGELFF. The CDR3, as DNA: TGTGCCAGCAGCCCTGACAGGGGGTCGACCGGGGAGCTGTTTTTT. The chain employs TRBV7-8 and TRBJ2-2; TRBD1 matches at 9 bases. The CDR3 sequence is 15 residues long. Germline loops: CDR1 SGHVS, CDR2 FQNEAQ. The ends lost 5 bases at V and 5 bases at J; junction bases unmatched: 6.

This chain joins TRBV9 and TRBJ2-5; 11 bases line up with TRBD1. This CDR3 comprises 15 residues. CDR1 is SGDLS and CDR2 is YYNGEE in the germline V gene. Losses at the gene ends were 0 bases for V and 4 bases for J; bases not matched to a gene: 2. The DNA for the CDR3 is TGTGCCAGCAGCGTAGTAGGGACAGGGGGAGAGACCCAGTACTTC. This encodes CASSVVGTGGETQYF.

This clone turned up a few times. The V gene is TRBV11-1, the J gene TRBJ2-7; D is unclear. V shed 4 bases and J shed 2 bases, with 15 bases lying between them. The CDR3 consists of 15 residues. Germline CDR1 reads SGHAT; CDR2 reads FQDESV (reference sequence). The CDR3 DNA reads TGTGCCAGCAGCTATGAACCGGGTATCACCTACGAGCAGTACTTC. Encoded protein: CASSYEPGITYEQYF.

V is TRBV6-1 and J is TRBJ2-7; weak D call: TRBD1 (6 bases). Trimming cost V 4 bases and J 0 bases, with 13 bases left between them. Germline-derived CDR1 and CDR2 are MNHNS and SASEGT. CDR3 length: 15 residues. CDR3 DNA: TGTGCCAGCAGTGGCCGACAGGTGAGCTCCTACGAGCAGTACTTC. It codes for CASSGRQVSSYEQYF.